A selection of T cell receptor beta chains follows, all from one sample in a study of T-cell reconstitution after alpha-beta-depleted transplantation in children. MiXCR was run by TCRdb on the PCR reads, yielding one entry per CDR3 protein. The sample holds roughly 150,000 distinct CDR3 sequences, approximately 12% seen once. Specimen: PBMCs, collected before TCRalphabeta/CD19-depleted stem cell transplant. The receptors shown here come from a boy aged 2-9 years with acute myeloid leukemia, due to receive a stem cell transplant. Each CDR3 is given without its conserved first and last residue.

V gene	J gene	CDR3 protein
TRBV21-1	TRBJ2-3	ASTLWGTVKDTQY
TRBV20-1	TRBJ2-3	SAPWAGDTTDTQY
TRBV5-1	TRBJ2-1	ASSTRTGDNEQF
TRBV11-1	TRBJ2-1	ASSLVGSGAYNEQF
TRBV2	TRBJ2-1	ASSEAVWRGGFNEQF
TRBV3-1	TRBJ2-7	ASSPEGTPYEQY
TRBV7-9	TRBJ2-5	ASSLIATSGKQETQY
TRBV15	TRBJ2-2	ATSRDLGLAGGPGGELF
TRBV5-1	TRBJ1-1	ASTTGEGTEAF
TRBV15	TRBJ2-5	ATSRDAAGVETQY
TRBV5-5	TRBJ1-1	ASRSGAEAF
TRBV18	TRBJ2-3	ASSPLVPGTDTQY
TRBV15	TRBJ2-3	ATGQGAISTDTQY
TRBV6-2/TRBV6-3	TRBJ2-6	ASSPYSSGANVLT
TRBV5-1	TRBJ1-1	ASSLGGPNTEAF
TRBV10-3	TRBJ1-3	AIRTGGSGNTIY
TRBV18	TRBJ2-5	ASSPTEQETQY
TRBV13	TRBJ2-1	VSSFPSSYNEQF
TRBV11-1	TRBJ2-6	ASRPTDRAIGGANVLT
TRBV6-1	TRBJ2-1	ASMDGGARDEQF
TRBV5-1	TRBJ2-3	ASSFGFETSTDTQY
TRBV11-1	TRBJ2-2	ASSLAPGTGGLTGELF
TRBV5-1	TRBJ1-1	ASSLVGSLTEAF
TRBV4-1	TRBJ2-3	ASSQFLRSDTQY
TRBV11-2	TRBJ2-5	ASSNQGLEETQY
TRBV7-9	TRBJ2-1	ASRRTWAGTYNEQF
TRBV28	TRBJ2-1	ASSPVAGVINEQF
TRBV12-3/TRBV12-4	TRBJ1-6	ASSRRTGGNSPLH
TRBV5-5	TRBJ1-1	ASSLVGTGVAF
TRBV5-6	TRBJ1-2	ASSRDRDYGYT
TRBV7-6	TRBJ2-5	ASSLSVPGLQETQY
TRBV6-4	TRBJ1-1	ASSGLQGSTEAF
TRBV20-1	TRBJ2-1	SAATSGAIIHYNEQF
TRBV5-1	TRBJ2-1	ASTISPNNEQF
TRBV2	TRBJ2-2	ASSVTGGELF
TRBV20-1	TRBJ2-1	SVAILRSEQF
TRBV6-1	TRBJ2-6	ASSEIPGPYSSGANVLT
TRBV10-3	TRBJ2-7	AIRDSTYEQY
TRBV10-3	TRBJ2-2	AISEKPSQTGELF
TRBV7-9	TRBJ2-3	ASSRGLAGTDTQY
TRBV7-8	TRBJ2-1	ASSRTSGGDEQF
TRBV5-1	TRBJ2-5	ASSTGTAETQY
TRBV6-5	TRBJ1-2	ASSPAWGNGYT
TRBV15	TRBJ2-5	ATSRDTNRVPKTQY
TRBV7-9	TRBJ2-5	ASGRAGETQY
TRBV9	TRBJ1-3	ASSVEGDIAPTSG
TRBV4-1	TRBJ1-1	ATPETF
TRBV20-1	TRBJ2-3	SARSNRLRTDTQY
TRBV9	TRBJ2-5	ASSVGSLLETQY
TRBV20-1	TRBJ2-5	SARDLSGGPETQY
TRBV9	TRBJ2-3	ASSVDLARPAN
TRBV28	TRBJ2-3	ASSPIGLQQGDFTDTQY
TRBV20-1	TRBJ2-7	SARDPDRYYEQY
TRBV20-1	TRBJ2-3	SAHRTGDFSDTQY
TRBV5-1	TRBJ2-1	ATSDVGNEQF